This entry lists 11 T cell receptor beta chains sequenced from one sample in a study of radiotherapy plus CTLA-4 blockade in lung cancer. Libraries were prepared by immunoSEQ multiplex PCR; TCRdb keeps only in-frame clonotypes and omits some of them. The profile covers fewer than 35,000 clones, with roughly 70% appearing a single time and 12% to 15% taken by the ten largest. The source material was peripheral blood, sampled from a patient treated with radiotherapy plus ipilimumab. The source of these receptors is a human donor with non-small cell lung cancer that progressed on radiotherapy plus ipilimumab.

The V call is TRBV18, the J call TRBJ2-6; D uncertain. V was cut by 3 bases and J by 2 bases, with 8 bases left in between. The CDR3 is 15 residues long. CDR1 is KGHSH and CDR2 is LQKENI in the germline V gene. The CDR3 DNA reads TGTGCCAGCTCACCCCTAGGCCCTGGGGCCAACGTCCTGACTTTC. Translation: CASSPLGPGANVLTF.

The rearrangement uses TRBV19 and TRBJ1-2; the match to TRBD1 covers 7 bases. Germline values: CDR1 LNHDA, CDR2 SQIVND (reference sequence). The CDR3 covers 15 residues. V was pared by 11 bases and J by 8 bases, with 20 bases of the junction left unmatched. The DNA of the CDR3 is TGTGCCCCCCCGGGACAGAAATCATTGCCTTGGGGCTACACCTTC. Residues: CAPPGQKSLPWGYTF. Filled out from reference TRBV19 and TRBJ1-2, the complete variable domain reads DGGITQSPKYLFRKEGQNVTLSCEQNLNHDAMYWYRQDPGQGLRLIYYSQIVNDFQKGDIAEGYSVSREKKESFPLTVTSAQKNPTAFYLCAPPGQKSLPWGYTFGSGTRLTVV.

This chain links TRBV27 with TRBJ2-3; the D gene is possibly TRBD1 (5 bases). Germline values: CDR1 MNHEY, CDR2 SMNVEV (reference sequence). Trimming removed 5 bases from V and 5 bases from J, with 8 bases in between. The CDR3 has 12 residues. CDR3 protein: CASSPQGDTQYF. The CDR3 region has the DNA TGTGCCAGCAGTCCCCAGGGAGATACGCAGTATTTT.

The rearrangement uses TRBV4-1 and TRBJ1-2; 7 bases match TRBD1. Germline lookup yields CDR1 MGHRA and CDR2 YSYEKL. V lost 3 bases to trimming and J lost 0 bases; unmatched junction nucleotides: 10. The CDR3 loop spans 17 amino acids. CDR3 DNA: TGCGCCAGCAGCCAGTATACAGGGGCCGGCTCTAACTATGGCTACACCTTC. Translation gives CASSQYTGAGSNYGYTF.

The chain carries TRBV6-5 and TRBJ1-1, with D tentatively TRBD1 (5 bases). CDR1 is MNHEY and CDR2 is SVGAGI in the germline V gene. V lost 3 bases and J lost 0, with 8 bases in between. The CDR3 has 14 residues. CDR3 protein: CASSYGGMNTEAFF. In nucleotides, the CDR3 is TGTGCCAGCAGTTATGGGGGAATGAACACTGAAGCTTTCTTT.

This rearrangement joins TRBV19 to TRBJ2-7; the match to TRBD1 covers 7 bases. V lost 5 bases and J lost 0; bases outside the gene matches: 7. This CDR3 spans 15 amino acids. The germline V gene encodes CDR1 LNHDA and CDR2 SQIVND (reference sequence). CDR3 DNA: TGTGCCAGTAGTGGTACAGGGGTGGGCTCCTACGAGCAGTACTTC. Translated: CASSGTGVGSYEQYF.

The chain has TRBV6-5 and TRBJ1-1; 9 bases agree with TRBD1. Per germline, CDR1 MNHEY and CDR2 SVGAGI. The V and J ends lost 9 bases and 5 bases, in that order; junction bases with no gene match: 7. The CDR3 extends over 13 amino acids. Written as DNA, the CDR3 is TGTGCCAGAACGGGACAGGGTGGGACTGAAGCTTTCTTT. It specifies CARTGQGGTEAFF.

The chain couples TRBV19 to TRBJ1-5; perhaps TRBD1 as D (6 bases). This CDR3 contains 16 residues. Germline loops: CDR1 LNHDA, CDR2 SQIVND (reference sequence). V shed 2 bases and J shed 2 bases, with 13 bases lying between them. This chain's CDR3 is CASSIMGGSGNQPQHF. The CDR3 nucleotides are TGTGCCAGTAGTATAATGGGGGGCAGTGGCAATCAGCCCCAGCATTTT.

The rearrangement joins TRBV5-1 to TRBJ1-1, with 10 bases lining up with TRBD1. The V and J ends lost 0 bases and 11 bases, in that order; junction bases with no gene match: 13. The CDR3 loop spans 16 amino acids. Germline loops: CDR1 SGHRS, CDR2 YFSETQ. The CDR3 bases are TGCGCCAGCAGCTTGGCCTGGGACAGGGGAACCAGCAGGGCTTTCTTT. It yields the protein CASSLAWDRGTSRAFF.

This clone came up a few times. This chain uses TRBV6-5 with TRBJ2-2, with 8 nucleotides matching TRBD2. The CDR3 loop spans 13 amino acids. With V trimmed by 6 bases and J by 6 bases, 3 bases remained unmatched. Germline-derived CDR1 and CDR2 are MNHEY and SVGAGI. The CDR3 DNA is TGTGCCAGCAGCCCCGGGGGGGCCGGGGAGCTGTTTTTT. This sequence encodes CASSPGGAGELFF.

This clone has a handful of counts. Other DNA sequences in the same sample also yield this CDR3. This chain links TRBV5-6 with TRBJ1-5; D gene ambiguous. V was trimmed by 0 bases and J by 0 bases, leaving 4 bases between them. Germline-derived CDR1 and CDR2 are SGHDT and YYEEEE. This CDR3 is 14 amino acids long. CDR3 bases: TGTGCCAGCAGCTTGGGGGGTAGCAATCAGCCCCAGCATTTT. Its protein is CASSLGGSNQPQHF.